The 14 T cell receptor beta chains below were found in one sample sequenced in a study of CD8+ T cells in alopecia areata. A sort of pooled cutaneous lymph node cells used CD4, CD8alpha, NKG2D, NKG2ACE and other stains. Extracted RNA was reverse transcribed, and the resulting cDNA served as sequencing template. Only in-frame clones appear in the TCRdb table, and some are missing; sequencing was by immunoSEQ multiplex PCR. The sample contains 200,000 to 300,000 clones, none of them singletons. Sequencing used CD4+ T cells sorted from a lymph node. The receptors shown here come from a C3H/HeJ mouse with alopecia areata. For the strain, the MHC haplotype given is H2-k.

A few counts support this clone. Genes and germline come from the mouse. The read ends 4 residues before the CDR3 terminus; that terminus is restored from the germline J gene. V gene TRBV13-2 combines with J gene TRBJ2-1; 10 bases line up with TRBD2. The V segment lost 3 bases and the J segment 1 base; nucleotides outside the gene matches: 1. The CDR3 extends over 15 amino acids. CDR1 and CDR2 from the germline V gene are NNHNN and SYGAGS (reference sequence). Incomplete CDR3 DNA: TGTGCCAGCGGTGCGGACTGGGGGAACTATGCT. It is translated as CASGADWGNYA. The whole CDR3 sequence reads CASGADWGNYAEQFF.

Concerning this clone: Gene and germline names: mouse. The read halts 4 residues ahead of the CDR3 end, with the missing end drawn from the germline J gene. This sequence joins TRBV13-3 and TRBJ2-5; 8 bases match TRBD1. The V gene's germline CDR1 is NNHDY and CDR2 SYVADS. The CDR3 has 15 residues. V lost 3 bases to trimming and J lost 0 bases; unmatched junction nucleotides: 3. The chain's CDR3 is CASSGQGINQDTQYF. CDR3 bases read: TGTGCCAGCAGTGGACAGGGGATTAACCAAGAC.

The table lists this clone with a few counts. The germline and genes are mouse ones. The CDR3 is cut off 4 residues early in the read; its end comes from the germline J gene. The genes are TRBV31 and TRBJ2-1; 14 bases are a match to TRBD2. There are 16 residues in the CDR3. J lost 5 bases, V lost 1 base, and 4 bases had no gene match. Per germline, CDR1 GKSSPN and CDR2 SITVG. Partial CDR3 DNA: TGTGCCTGGAGTCCCGGGACTGGGGGGGCGCATGCT. Its protein is CAWSPGTGGAHA. In full, the CDR3 is CAWSPGTGGAHAEQFF.

A few counts support this clone. Here the gene names and germline are mouse. CDR3 in amino acids: CASTRNYAEQFF. The part of the CDR3 DNA that was read is TGTGCCAGCACAAGGAACTATGCT. The gene calls are TRBV13-3 and TRBJ2-1; D remains unclear. The read ends 4 residues early relative to the CDR3; the germline J gene fills the gap. This CDR3 is built from 12 residues. Germline loops: CDR1 NNHDY, CDR2 SYVADS. Trimming stripped 6 bases from V and 1 base from J, with 5 bases between.

Turning to this clone: The genes are named according to mouse. The read finishes 4 residues shy of the CDR3 end, and the germline J gene is used to complete it. The genes are TRBV13-1 and TRBJ2-7; 8 bases are a match to TRBD1. The CDR3 covers 14 residues. Per germline, CDR1 NSHNY and CDR2 SYGAGN. V lost 0 bases and J lost 2; bases outside the gene matches: 1. CDR3 DNA, as far as it was read: TGTGCCAGCAGTGATGAGGGACAGGCCTAT. Protein product: CASSDEGQAY. The full CDR3 is CASSDEGQAYEQYF.

This clone has a handful of counts. This clone may be a read error of a much larger clone one base away. Any gene name here is a mouse gene name. The read gets to within 4 residues of the CDR3 end, and the germline J gene fills in the rest. Other DNA sequences from this sample encode an identical CDR3 as well. The V gene is TRBV19, the J gene TRBJ2-5, with 10 bases that match TRBD1. The CDR3 length is 13 residues. Per the germline V gene, CDR1 is FNHDT and CDR2 is SITEND (reference sequence). Here the CDR3 reads CASSPGQGDTQYF. The sequenced part of the CDR3 DNA is TGTGCCAGCAGTCCGGGACAGGGGGAC.

This clone was found a few times. Germline and genes: mouse. The observed sequence ends 4 residues before the CDR3 terminus, with the missing tail filled in from the germline J gene. Distinct nucleotide sequences in the sample also encode this CDR3. The V call is TRBV1, the J call TRBJ1-2; the D gene is possibly TRBD1 (5 bases). This CDR3 spans 12 amino acids. Germline CDR1 and CDR2: NSQYPW and LRSPGD (reference sequence). V lost 6 bases and J lost 1, with 6 bases in between. The sequenced part of the CDR3 DNA is TGCACCTGCAGCACAGGAAACTCC. Its translation: CTCSTGNS. The complete CDR3 protein is CTCSTGNSDYTF.

A few counts support this clone. Germline and genes: mouse. With the read ending 4 residues before the CDR3 end, the germline J gene is used to fill in that end. The rearrangement joins TRBV19 to TRBJ2-1; TRBD2 matches at 10 bases. Germline CDR1 reads FNHDT; CDR2 reads SITEND (reference sequence). The length of the CDR3 is 14 residues. V dropped 4 bases and J dropped 5; count of bases not matched to a gene: 3. The CDR3 region is CASSLGGRDAEQFF. CDR3 bases read: TGTGCCAGCAGTCTGGGGGGGCGCGATGCT.

This clone has only a few counts. Genes here carry mouse names. The read gets to within 4 residues of the CDR3 end, and the germline J gene fills in the rest. This sequence joins TRBV17 and TRBJ2-4; a weak D match, TRBD1 (6 bases). The CDR3 length is 16 residues. The germline V and J ends were trimmed by 1 base and 0 bases, with 11 bases remaining between them. CDR1 is MNHDT and CDR2 is YYDKIL in the germline V gene. CDR3: CASSRGQGSSQNTLYF. Partial CDR3 DNA: TGTGCTAGCAGTAGAGGGCAGGGGTCTAGTCAAAAC. The full variable domain, its missing parts supplied by reference TRBV17 and TRBJ2-4, is DTTVKQNPRYKLARVGKPVNLICSQTMNHDTMYWYQKKPNQAPKLLLFYYDKILNREADTFEKFQSSRPNNSFCSLYIGSAGLEYSAMYLCASSRGQGSSQNTLYFGAGTRLSVL.

As regards this clone: Gene names and germline match the mouse. From the germline J gene comes the end of the CDR3, since the read stops 4 residues before it. The V call is TRBV2, the J call TRBJ2-7, with 10 bases lining up with TRBD2. The CDR3 runs 15 residues. Germline-derived CDR1 and CDR2 are LGHNA and YSYQKL. V was clipped by 4 bases and J by 3 bases; unmatched bases: 6. CDR3 DNA, as far as it was read: TGTGCCAGCAGCCCCTCGGGACTGGGGAACTAT. Protein sequence: CASSPSGLGNY. The full CDR3 is CASSPSGLGNYEQYF.

In this sample, this clone turned up a few times. Gene names are mouse gene names. The read is 4 residues too short to cover the CDR3 end, so that end is filled in from the germline J gene. The J gene is TRBJ1-2, the V gene TRBV31; TRBD1 aligns across 7 bases. The CDR3 covers 14 residues. Trimming removed 2 bases from V and 0 bases from J; junction bases left unmatched: 3. Germline V gene data show CDR1 as GKSSPN and CDR2 as SITVG. The covered CDR3 bases are TGTGCCTGGAGTGGGGGACAGACAAACTCC. This codes for CAWSGGQTNS. The full CDR3 protein reads CAWSGGQTNSDYTF.

A word on this clone: Genes and germline come from the mouse. The CDR3 extends 4 residues past the end of the read, so its final part is completed from the germline J gene. Other DNA sequences in the same sample also yield this CDR3. This chain links TRBV5 with TRBJ2-2; 10 bases are shared with TRBD1. The CDR3 has 15 residues. Germline loops: CDR1 LGHNA, CDR2 YNLKQL (reference sequence). The V gene end was trimmed by 4 bases and the J gene end by 2 bases; junction bases not matched to a gene: 1. The part of the CDR3 DNA that was read is TGTGCCAGCAGCCCGACAGGGGGCAACACCGGG. Protein: CASSPTGGNTG. The CDR3 as a whole reads CASSPTGGNTGQLYF.

Points on this clone: Each gene name is a mouse one. The CDR3 end is not reached by the read, which stops 4 residues before it; the germline J gene fills it in. This CDR3 is also generated by other DNA sequences in the sample. The rearrangement links TRBV19 to TRBJ2-3; 8 bases are a match to TRBD2. V shed 2 bases and J 1 base; nucleotides not matched to a gene: 3. CDR3 length equals 15 residues. Germline CDR1 and CDR2: FNHDT and SITEND (reference sequence). This CDR3 is CASSISWGGAETLYF. Incomplete CDR3 DNA: TGTGCCAGCAGTATTTCCTGGGGGGGTGCAGAA.

Concerning this clone itself: All gene names here are mouse names. The read finishes 4 residues shy of the CDR3 end, and the germline J gene is used to complete it. The V call is TRBV17, the J call TRBJ2-5; TRBD2 aligns across 8 bases. V lost 7 bases and J lost 3; bases outside the gene matches: 9. This CDR3 has 15 residues. Germline V gene sequence: CDR1 MNHDT, CDR2 YYDKIL. CDR3 region: CASKSWGARQDTQYF. The sequenced CDR3 bases are TGTGCTAGCAAGAGCTGGGGGGCGCGACAAGAC.